This entry describes one T cell receptor beta chain. Its antigen has not been determined. Qualities for individual bases were not recorded, and no much larger clone is one base off. The sample belongs to a study of CD8+ T cells in alopecia areata (dated by TCRdb to 2016 to 2019). Background for the entire study: Treated patients were enrolled in an open-label pilot trial of oral tofacitinib, 5 to 10 mg twice daily, for moderate-to-severe alopecia areata. Patients on tofacitinib were biopsied at baseline and after 4 and 24 weeks of treatment, and several of the patients also had a later scalp biopsy. The study used high-throughput TCRbeta sequencing to examine T cell clonal expansion in alopecia areata, in both the C3H/HeJ mouse model and human patients. Human TCRbeta sequencing covered scalp tissue and sorted CD4+ and CD8+ peripheral blood T cells from patchy and totalis/universalis alopecia areata patients and healthy controls. The RNA source kit depended on sample type: the PAXgene miRNA kit for fixed scalp, the miRNeasy kit for PBMCs, and the RNeasy kit for mouse skin. Tofacitinib was given for 6 to 18 months, followed by 6 months of follow-up off drug to assess delayed response and recurrence. TCRbeta CDR3 regions were amplified by immunoSEQ multiplex PCR using 35 Vbeta forward and 13 Jbeta reverse primers. Scalp clonality was compared across normal scalp (n=4), patchy alopecia areata scalp (n=8), and alopecia totalis/universalis scalp (n=8).

CDR1 SQVTM and CDR2 ANQGSEA are derived from the germline V gene. V and J are truncated by 4 bases and 10 bases respectively, leaving an intervening sequence of 23 bases. The CDR3 holds 15 amino acids from the cysteine to the phenylalanine. Here the CDR3 DNA is all that survives: 45 bases in frame from base 1. What the work shows at the level of the full study, not this receptor alone: Unlike mouse skin, which is dominated by gammadelta T cells, normal human skin has resident alphabeta T cells that are also sequenced, and this complicates analysis of the scalp TCR repertoire. Lesional scalp, especially in alopecia totalis/universalis, showed higher clonality and more expanded CD8+ clones than normal scalp, suggesting antigenic drive. Compared with mice, TCR sequences shared between patients were less clear, possibly partly because of HLA diversity across the patient population.

Library generation was performed with the immunoSEQ multiplex PCR assay. RNA was extracted from all samples and reverse transcribed into cDNA, which served as template for TCR sequencing. First-strand cDNA was synthesized using SuperScript III with a 2:1 mix of oligo-dT and random hexamers. A synthetic immune receptor repertoire was used to measure amplification bias, and any remaining bias was corrected computationally. Concerning the study's data processing: After raw reads were preprocessed to remove errors, the CDR3 was defined following IMGT conventions as running from the conserved cysteine to phenylalanine. To get clonality, Shannon entropy was normalized by log2 of the number of productive unique TCRs and the result was subtracted from 1. Whether scalp clones were CD4 or CD8 was inferred by matching scalp TCRbeta sequences against CD4 and CD8 repertoires sorted from blood. TCRdb retrieved this table from immuneACCESS and kept in-frame rearrangements only. Not all clones are present; in checked studies, unresolved V genes account for under half, and no reason is known for the remainder. For V, J and clone size, that table is used; D and trimming come from the DNA. A total of about 160,000 clones appear in this sample, about nine tenths of them only once. The ten top clones hold around 16% of the sample.

The time point label of this sample denotes: baseline before oral tofacitinib. From alopecia areata patients, peripheral blood was collected along with lesional scalp punch biopsies. PBMCs were isolated by density centrifugation and stained for CD3, CD4 and CD8, and CD4+ and CD8+ T cells were sorted on a FACSAria. The receptor comes from a human donor with alopecia areata. Here the chain combines TRBV29-1 and TRBJ2-4; a tentative D call is TRBD1 (6 bases match). The sample consisted of CD8+ T cells sorted from blood, taken at week 0. The encoded CDR3 is CSVGAPRGPDLIQYF. The DNA reads as follows: TGCAGCGTTGGGGCCCCCAGGGGCCCAGACCTAATTCAGTACTTC.